These T cell receptor beta chains were read from a single sample in a study of spatial heterogeneity in lung cancer. TCRdb reprocessed the 5' RACE reads with MiXCR, giving one entry per CDR3 protein. The sample lists some 78,000 distinct CDR3 sequences; around 7.8% were seen once. The specimen comprised PBMCs, sampled at surgery. The receptors here all came from a male donor with early-stage non-small cell lung cancer. CDR3s include the opening cysteine and the closing phenylalanine or tryptophan. The D gene is left open where the match is weak. Size is stated for part of the rows, as once, few or many counts, or as a class when the clone is expanded.

D,size,V,length,J,DNA,CDR3
-,-,TRBV18,13,TRBJ2-1,TGTGCCAGCTCACCGCCTGGCCTAAATGAGCAGTTCTTC,CASSPPGLNEQFF
TRBD2,many,TRBV3-1,17,TRBJ2-1,TGTGCCAGCAGCCCGACGAGGGCGGGAGGCCCGGACAATGAGCAGTTCTTC,CASSPTRAGGPDNEQFF
-,-,TRBV5-1,12,TRBJ2-7,TGCGCCAGCAGCTTGTCCGCAGACGAGCAGTACTTC,CASSLSADEQYF
-,-,TRBV27,11,TRBJ1-1,TGTGCCAGCAGTGATTACAGTGAAGCTTTCTTT,CASSDYSEAFF
-,many,TRBV20-1,15,TRBJ1-2,TGCAGTGCTAGAGATCAGACGGGGGTAGGATATGGCTACACCTTC,CSARDQTGVGYGYTF
-,many,TRBV6-5,14,TRBJ2-5,TGTGCCAGCAGTCCGTCACAGAGCCAAGAGACCCAGTACTTC,CASSPSQSQETQYF
TRBD1,many,TRBV27,15,TRBJ2-3,TGTGCCAGCAGTCCTCTAGGGACAGGCACAGATACGCAGTATTTT,CASSPLGTGTDTQYF
-,many,TRBV28,13,TRBJ1-1,TGTGCCAGCAAAGTCAGGCTGAACACTGAAGCTTTCTTT,CASKVRLNTEAFF
-,many,TRBV29-1,11,TRBJ2-1,TGCAGCGTTGCCAGGGACAATGAGCAGTTCTTC,CSVARDNEQFF
-,many,TRBV5-1,13,TRBJ2-2,TGCGCCAGCAGCTTGGCCGAGTCCGGGGAGCTGTTTTTT,CASSLAESGELFF
TRBD2,few,TRBV12-3/TRBV12-4,15,TRBJ2-7,TGTGCCAGCAGCCCTATGGCCAGCGGGAGCTACGAGCAGTACTTC,CASSPMASGSYEQYF
TRBD2,-,TRBV9,16,TRBJ2-1,TGTGCCAGCAGCGTAGGTTCTAGCGGGAGGGCCGTGGAGCAGTTCTTC,CASSVGSSGRAVEQFF
TRBD1,many,TRBV5-1,14,TRBJ1-2,TGCGCCAGCAGCTTCGGACAGGGCGATTATGGCTACACCTTC,CASSFGQGDYGYTF
TRBD2,-,TRBV19,13,TRBJ2-3,TGTGCCTGTACTAGCGGGTCGACAGATACGCAGTATTTT,CACTSGSTDTQYF
TRBD1,many,TRBV29-1,13,TRBJ1-1,TGCAGCGCTCGACAGGGTATAAACACTGAAGCTTTCTTT,CSARQGINTEAFF
TRBD1,many,TRBV20-1,14,TRBJ2-7,TGCAGTGCCGGTGGGACAGGGGGTTCCTACGAGCAGTACTTC,CSAGGTGGSYEQYF
TRBD2,many,TRBV27,15,TRBJ2-5,TGTGCCAGAGACCCTCTAGCGGGAGTCGGAGAGACCCAGTACTTC,CARDPLAGVGETQYF
-,many,TRBV7-2,15,TRBJ2-1,TGTGCCAGCAGCTTAGTCCTAAACTCCTACAATGAGCAGTTCTTC,CASSLVLNSYNEQFF
-,many,TRBV5-8,16,TRBJ2-4,TGTGCCAGCAGCTCGCCCGGAGCCCGAAGATGGTTCATTCAGTACTTC,CASSSPGARRWFIQYF
-,many,TRBV4-2,15,TRBJ2-7,TGTGCCAGCAGCCAACCCGCGGAGGGAAAACACGAGCAGTACTTC,CASSQPAEGKHEQYF
-,-,TRBV11-3,18,TRBJ1-4,TGTGCCAGCAGCTTAAGTCTTAGGACAGCGTCCCTTAATGAAAAACTGTTTTTT,CASSLSLRTASLNEKLFF
-,-,TRBV7-2,14,TRBJ1-3,TGTGCCAGCAGCTTAGGAGGGGCTGGAAACACCATATATTTT,CASSLGGAGNTIYF
-,-,TRBV7-9,15,TRBJ2-3,TGTGCCAGCCAAGCCGGTGATTGGAGCACAGATACGCAGTATTTT,CASQAGDWSTDTQYF
-,-,TRBV28,11,TRBJ2-5,TGTGCCAGCATTCGAGAAGAGACCCAGTACTTC,CASIREETQYF
-,many,TRBV24-1,15,TRBJ2-2,TGTGCCACCAGTCCTCAGGGGACGTCGGGCGGGGAGCTGTTTTTT,CATSPQGTSGGELFF
TRBD1,-,TRBV15,15,TRBJ1-4,TGTGCCACCAGCAAAACCGGGACAGGGGTTGAAAAACTGTTTTTT,CATSKTGTGVEKLFF
-,-,TRBV12-3/TRBV12-4,14,TRBJ2-6,TGTGCCAGCACCCTTAGCTCTGGGGCCAACGTCCTGACTTTC,CASTLSSGANVLTF
-,many,TRBV29-1,10,TRBJ1-2,TGCAGCGTTGACGAGTATGGCTACACCTTC,CSVDEYGYTF
-,many,TRBV19,15,TRBJ2-3,TGTGCCAGTAGCCTCATCGGTGGGGGAGCAGATACGCAGTATTTT,CASSLIGGGADTQYF
-,-,TRBV12-5,14,TRBJ2-3,TGTGCTAGTGGTTCCCGACTAGAGGCAGATACGCAGTATTTT,CASGSRLEADTQYF
-,many,TRBV29-1,11,TRBJ1-1,TGCAGCGCTCGGGCAGACTCTGAAGCTTTCTTT,CSARADSEAFF
-,many,TRBV14,16,TRBJ1-2,TGTGCCAGCAGCCAAAAACCCGGAGCAGGGAACTATGGCTACACCTTC,CASSQKPGAGNYGYTF
-,-,TRBV10-2,15,TRBJ1-6,TGCGCCAGCAGCCCAGGGAGCTCCTATAATTCACCCCTCCACTTT,CASSPGSSYNSPLHF
-,-,TRBV6-1,12,TRBJ1-6,TGTGCCAGCAGTGCCTCCCTCCCACCCCTCCACTTT,CASSASLPPLHF
TRBD2,few,TRBV6-2/TRBV6-3,18,TRBJ2-1,TGTGCCAGCAGTTTCCCCACCTCAACTAGCGGGAGAGTCAATGAGCAGTTCTTC,CASSFPTSTSGRVNEQFF
TRBD1,few,TRBV5-1,15,TRBJ2-1,TGCGCCAGCAACATTGGACAGGGACCCTACAATGAGCAGTTCTTC,CASNIGQGPYNEQFF
-,many,TRBV6-2/TRBV6-3,12,TRBJ1-1,TGTGCCAGCAGCAGTGGACAGCCTGAAGCTTTCTTT,CASSSGQPEAFF
TRBD2,many,TRBV10-3,16,TRBJ2-7,TGTGCCATCAGTGAGTTTAGCGGGAGGAGCTCCTACGAGCAGTACTTC,CAISEFSGRSSYEQYF
TRBD1,many,TRBV4-1,15,TRBJ1-4,TGCGCCAGCAGCCCCCTGACAGGGTCTAATGAAAAACTGTTTTTT,CASSPLTGSNEKLFF
TRBD2,few,TRBV30,13,TRBJ2-7,TGTGCCTGGAGGCGAGCGGGAGTCGGCGAGCAGTACTTC,CAWRRAGVGEQYF
TRBD1,few,TRBV4-1,16,TRBJ1-1,TGCGCCAGCAGAAAGACGGGACAGGGGGCTTACACTGAAGCTTTCTTT,CASRKTGQGAYTEAFF
-,many,TRBV29-1,13,TRBJ2-5,TGCAGCGTTACGGGACGGGCAGTGGAGACCCAGTACTTC,CSVTGRAVETQYF
-,-,TRBV29-1,13,TRBJ1-1,TGCAGCGTTGAAATACAGGGATCGACTGAAGCTTTCTTT,CSVEIQGSTEAFF